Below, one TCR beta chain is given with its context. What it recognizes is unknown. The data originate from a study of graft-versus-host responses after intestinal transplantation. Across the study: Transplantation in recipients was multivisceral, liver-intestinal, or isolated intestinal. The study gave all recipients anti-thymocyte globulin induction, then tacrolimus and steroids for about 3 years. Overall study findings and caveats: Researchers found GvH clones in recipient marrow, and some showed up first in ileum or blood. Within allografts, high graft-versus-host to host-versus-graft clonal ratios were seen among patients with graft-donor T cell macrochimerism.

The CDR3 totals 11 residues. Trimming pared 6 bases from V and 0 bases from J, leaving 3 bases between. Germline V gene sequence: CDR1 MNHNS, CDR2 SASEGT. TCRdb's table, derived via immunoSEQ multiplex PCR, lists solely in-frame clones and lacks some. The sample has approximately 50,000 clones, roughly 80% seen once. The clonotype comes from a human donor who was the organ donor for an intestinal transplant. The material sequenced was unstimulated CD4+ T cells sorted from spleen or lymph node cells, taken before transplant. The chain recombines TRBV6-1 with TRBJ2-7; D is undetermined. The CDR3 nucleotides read TGTGCCAGCAGGGACTCCTACGAGCAGTACTTC. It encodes CASRDSYEQYF.